This TCR beta chain was recovered during a study of chemoradiotherapy in HPV16-positive cancers. Study-level information: Functional T-cell assays on a couple of HPV16-positive patients' cells defined candidate HPV-specific clones and common TCR motifs. Findings and caveats of the study: Only a couple of HPV16-positive patients supplied the functional HPV-specificity definition.

Trimming shortened V by 3 bases and J by 4 bases, and 3 bases separated the two germline ends. CDR1 and CDR2 from the germline V gene are KGHSH and LQKENI. The CDR3 is 12 amino acids. Turning to this clone: Antigen: not known.

Profiling relied on immunoSEQ multiplex PCR, and the TCRdb table lists in-frame clones only, not all of them. The repertoire has over 1,500 clones, around nine tenths of them found once; the top ten carry roughly 3%. This receptor was taken from a human donor with HPV-associated anogenital cancer. This rearrangement joins TRBV18 to TRBJ2-2; D ambiguous. The material sequenced was tumor tissue, taken from a patient who underwent chemoradiotherapy. CDR3 amino acids: CASSPSTGELFF. CDR3 in DNA: TGTGCCAGCTCACCTTCCACCGGGGAGCTGTTTTTT.